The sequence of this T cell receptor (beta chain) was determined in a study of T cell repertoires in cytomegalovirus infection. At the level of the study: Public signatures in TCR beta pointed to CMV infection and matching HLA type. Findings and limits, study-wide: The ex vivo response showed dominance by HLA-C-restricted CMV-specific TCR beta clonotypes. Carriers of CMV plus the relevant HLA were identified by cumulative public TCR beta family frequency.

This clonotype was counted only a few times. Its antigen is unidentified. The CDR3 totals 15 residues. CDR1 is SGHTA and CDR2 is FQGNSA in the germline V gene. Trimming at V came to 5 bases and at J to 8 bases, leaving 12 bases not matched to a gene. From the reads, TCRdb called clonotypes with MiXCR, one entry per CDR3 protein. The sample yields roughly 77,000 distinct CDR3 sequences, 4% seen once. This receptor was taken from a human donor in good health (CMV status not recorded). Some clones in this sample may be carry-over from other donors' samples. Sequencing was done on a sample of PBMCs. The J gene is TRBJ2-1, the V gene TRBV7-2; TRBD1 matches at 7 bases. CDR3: CASSGQGVYMDEQFF. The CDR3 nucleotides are TGTGCCAGCAGCGGCCAGGGGGTATACATGGATGAGCAGTTCTTC.